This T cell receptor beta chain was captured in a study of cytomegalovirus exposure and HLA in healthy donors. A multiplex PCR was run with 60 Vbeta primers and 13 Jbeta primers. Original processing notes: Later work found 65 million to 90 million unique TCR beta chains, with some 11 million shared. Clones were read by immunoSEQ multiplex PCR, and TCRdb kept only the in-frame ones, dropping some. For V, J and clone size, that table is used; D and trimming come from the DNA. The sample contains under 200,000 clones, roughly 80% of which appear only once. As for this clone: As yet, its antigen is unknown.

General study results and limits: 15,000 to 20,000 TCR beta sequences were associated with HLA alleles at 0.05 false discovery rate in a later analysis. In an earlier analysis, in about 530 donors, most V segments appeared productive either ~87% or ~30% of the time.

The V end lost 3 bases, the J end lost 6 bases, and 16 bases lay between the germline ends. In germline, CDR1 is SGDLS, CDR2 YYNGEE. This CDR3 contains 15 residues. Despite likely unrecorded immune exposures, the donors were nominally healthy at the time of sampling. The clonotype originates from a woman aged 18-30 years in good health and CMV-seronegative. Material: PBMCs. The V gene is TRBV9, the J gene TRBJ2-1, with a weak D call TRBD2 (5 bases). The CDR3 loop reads CASSAVGDYGNEQFF. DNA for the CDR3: TGTGCCAGCAGCGCCGTTGGTGACTACGGCAATGAGCAGTTCTTC.